This T cell receptor beta chain was captured by sequencing in a study of blood T cells in healthy people across ages. Trimming took 0 bases from V and 2 from J; bases not matched to a gene: 6. This CDR3 has 16 amino acids. Looked up from germline, CDR1 is GTSNPN and CDR2 is SVGIG (reference sequence). A second PCR of about 6 to 11 cycles used a sample-barcoded 5' primer and a J-beta primer mix. TCRdb reprocessed the 5' RACE reads via MiXCR and lists one record per CDR3 protein. The top ten hold over 15% of the sample, which has around 650,000 distinct CDR3 sequences, approximately 30% seen once. The sequencing input was blood. The sequence came from an elderly woman in good health. This chain connects TRBV30 to TRBJ2-3; 9 bases are a match to TRBD2. CDR3 sequence: CAWSVRAGGNTDTQYF. The CDR3 bases are TGTGCCTGGAGTGTACGGGCGGGGGGGAACACAGATACGCAGTATTTT.